The table lists the clone carrying this T cell receptor beta chain with many counts. Its specificity is unknown. Alongside a J-beta primer mix, a sample-barcoded 5' primer served in a second PCR lasting roughly 6 to 11 cycles. TCRdb independently ran MiXCR on the 5' RACE reads; one entry per CDR3 protein. This sample has some 900,000 distinct CDR3 sequences, with more than 25% found just once. This record belongs to a study of blood T cells in healthy people across ages. Broader study findings: Per-million-T-cell TCR beta diversity fell roughly linearly with age. Researchers said unsorted PBMCs prevented a conclusive naive versus antigen-experienced comparison. Strong correlation existed between TCR beta diversity and naive T cell percentage.

The CDR3 contains 13 residues. The germline V gene has CDR1 SGHTA and CDR2 FQGNSA. Trimming shortened V by 9 bases and J by 1 base, and 11 bases separated the two germline ends. Drawing of peripheral blood yielded about 9.6 milliliters from each donor. The rearrangement links TRBV7-2 to TRBJ2-3, with no clear D. Sequenced sample: blood. This TCR was recovered from a woman older than 75 in good health. The CDR3 reads CASLGFGTDTQYF. CDR3 coding DNA: TGTGCCAGTTTGGGGTTTGGCACAGATACGCAGTATTTT.